Listed below are T cell receptor beta chains from one sample, sequenced in a study of human T cells and chemical hapten exposure. TCRdb re-called the RACE reads through MiXCR, storing one row per CDR3 protein. The data contain more than 85,000 distinct CDR3 sequences, approximately 36% of them singletons. Sequences were derived from whole blood, sampled in connection with sensitization to the hapten diphenylcyclopropenone (DPC). These TCRs come from a man in his forties with alopecia areata. Some clones in this sample may be carry-over from other donors' samples. Each CDR3 is given with its conserved first and last residue. A D gene is named only where the DNA matches it firmly.

TRBD2,TRBV27,TRBJ2-3,TGTGCCAGCAGTTTAGCGGGAGGACGCACAGATACGCAGTATTTT,CASSLAGGRTDTQYF
TRBD1,TRBV20-1,TRBJ1-1,TGCAGTGCTAGGATCAGGGGGCGAGGGAACACTGAAGCTTTCTTT,CSARIRGRGNTEAFF
.,TRBV20-1,TRBJ2-2,TGCAGTGCCGACAGGAGCACCGGGGAGCTGTTTTTT,CSADRSTGELFF
TRBD2,TRBV7-3,TRBJ2-1,TGTGCCAGCAGCTTAATACTAGCGGGAGACTACAATGAGCAGTTCTTC,CASSLILAGDYNEQFF
.,TRBV12-5,TRBJ2-3,TGTGCTAGTGGTTTGGTAAACACAGATACGCAGTATTTT,CASGLVNTDTQYF
TRBD2,TRBV11-1,TRBJ2-1,TGTGCCAGCAGCGGTGGACTAGCGGGAGGCAATGAGCAGTTCTTC,CASSGGLAGGNEQFF
TRBD2,TRBV28,TRBJ2-1,TGTGCCAGCAGTTTCCCCCTCAGTAGCGGGAGGGTGGGATACAATGAGCAGTTCTTC,CASSFPLSSGRVGYNEQFF
.,TRBV12-3/TRBV12-4,TRBJ1-1,TGTGCCAGCACCGAGACGGGGAACACTGAAGCTTTCTTT,CASTETGNTEAFF
.,TRBV20-1,TRBJ1-1,TGCAGTGCTAACGGGCTTATGAACACTGAAGCTTTCTTT,CSANGLMNTEAFF
TRBD2,TRBV2,TRBJ2-3,TGTGCCAGTTCTCGGAGCGGGGCTAACCTAAGCACAGATACGCAGTATTTT,CASSRSGANLSTDTQYF